A single sample is the source of the 10 T cell receptor beta chains below, sequenced in a study of cytomegalovirus exposure and HLA in healthy donors. PCR employed 60 Vbeta and 13 Jbeta primers. The protocol was immunoSEQ multiplex PCR, while the TCRdb copy is restricted to in-frame clones and leaves out a portion. The table lists some 120,000 clones, around 75% of them singletons. Input material: PBMCs. The receptors here all came from a woman in her forties in good health and CMV-seropositive.

The chain employs TRBV7-9 and TRBJ2-2, with 8 bases aligning to TRBD2. Germline V CDR1 and CDR2: SEHNR, FQNEAQ (reference sequence). The CDR3 consists of 16 residues. V was clipped by 0 bases and J by 2 bases; unmatched bases: 2. In DNA form, the CDR3 reads TGTGCCAGCAGCTTAGCCCTAGCGGGCAACACCGGGGAGCTGTTTTTT. It encodes CASSLALAGNTGELFF.

The V and J genes are TRBV29-1 and TRBJ2-7; unclear D gene. Between the trimmed V and J ends, which lost 6 bases and 2 bases, there was a span of 14 bases. The CDR3 has 13 residues. CDR1 and CDR2 (germline): SQVTM, ANQGSEA. Written as DNA, the CDR3 is TGCAGCGTGGAATTTCCGCTAACCTACGAGCAGTACTTC. Its protein is CSVEFPLTYEQYF.

About this clone itself: The junction and the germline gene differ at one end; a read error may be behind it. J is TRBJ2-7 and V is TRBV7-7; D might be TRBD2 (5 bases). CDR1 and CDR2 from the germline V gene are SSHAT and FNYEAQ (reference sequence). The CDR3 totals 15 residues. The CDR3 protein is CASRPGGEHTYEQYF. CDR3 nucleotides: TGTGCTAGCAGACCCGGTGGGGAGCATACCTACGAGCAGTACTTC.

The chain employs TRBV7-2 and TRBJ2-7, with D possibly matching TRBD1 (5 bases). The length of the CDR3 is 15 residues. Deletions cut 1 base from V and 6 bases from J, with 16 bases between. Looked up from germline, CDR1 is SGHTA and CDR2 is FQGNSA. CDR3 nucleotide sequence: TGTGCCAGCAGCTTAGAGGGGTGGCCCTCGGGCGAGCAGTACTTC. This codes for CASSLEGWPSGEQYF.

J is TRBJ1-2 and V is TRBV2; D uncertain. V dropped 6 bases and J dropped 3 bases, with 8 bases sitting between them. CDR1 and CDR2 (germline): SNHLY, FYNNEI. The CDR3 has 12 amino acids. Written as DNA, the CDR3 is TGTGCCAGCAGGGAGGATTACTATGGCTACACCTTC. It specifies CASREDYYGYTF.

The chain has TRBV30 and TRBJ1-3; possible D gene TRBD1, 5 bases. This CDR3 comprises 14 residues. From germline, CDR1 is GTSNPN and CDR2 SVGIG (reference sequence). Between the trimmed V and J ends, which lost 1 base and 1 base, there was a span of 8 bases. The CDR3 bases are TGTGCCTGGAGTGCAGGGTATTCTGGAAACACCATATATTTT. It encodes CAWSAGYSGNTIYF.

The chain is built from TRBV28 and TRBJ2-7; 8 bases map to TRBD1. Germline assignment: CDR1 MDHEN and CDR2 SYDVKM. Unmatched junction bases numbered 15, after V lost 7 bases and J lost 7 bases. This CDR3 is built from 15 residues. For the CDR3, the DNA is TGTGCCAGCACTCTTTCCGGGACAGGATCTAAGGAGCAGTACTTC. Its protein product is CASTLSGTGSKEQYF.

The chain joins TRBV4-2 to TRBJ2-7, with TRBD2 identical over 10 bases. V dropped 0 bases and J dropped 6; count of bases not matched to a gene: 5. The length of the CDR3 is 15 residues. Per germline, CDR1 LGHNA and CDR2 YNFKEQ. This chain's CDR3 is CASSQDLAGDGEQYF. The DNA of the CDR3 is TGTGCCAGCAGCCAAGATCTAGCGGGAGACGGCGAGCAGTACTTC.

The V and J genes are TRBV29-1 and TRBJ2-1, with D possibly TRBD1 on 7 matching bases. V lost 6 bases, J lost 4 bases, and 25 bases lay in between. The CDR3 is made up of 17 amino acids. The V gene's germline CDR1 is SQVTM and CDR2 ANQGSEA. Here the CDR3 reads CSVRAGGMSLLYNEQFF. The CDR3 DNA sequence: TGCAGCGTCAGGGCAGGGGGGATGTCGTTACTATACAATGAGCAGTTCTTC.

This clone was seen a few times. The V and J genes are TRBV11-2 and TRBJ1-2; weak D call: TRBD1 (6 bases). The CDR3 length is 13 residues. Germline V gives CDR1 SGHAT, CDR2 FQNNGV. Trimming stripped 4 bases from V and 2 bases from J, with 8 bases between. In nucleotides, the CDR3 is TGTGCCAGCAGCTCCGGACAGAACTATGGCTACACCTTC. Its protein is CASSSGQNYGYTF.